This passage covers 14 T cell receptor beta chains from one sample sequenced in a study of shared clonotypes between healthy human individuals. The repertoire was sequenced with immunoSEQ multiplex PCR; TCRdb's copy has only in-frame clones and lacks some. Of millions of clones listed, 85% to 95% are singletons. Sequencing was carried out using naive CD4+ T cells sorted from blood. Noted subset: CD45RA+ positively selected. All receptors come from a man aged 18 to 35 in good health.

The chain is built from TRBV9 and TRBJ1-2; 7 bases line up with TRBD1. The CDR3 has 14 residues. The germline gives CDR1 SGDLS, CDR2 YYNGEE. The V and J ends lost 10 bases and 0 bases, in that order; junction bases with no gene match: 9. DNA for the CDR3: TGTGCCGGCGGCAGGACAGGCACTAACTATGGCTACACCTTC. This sequence encodes CAGGRTGTNYGYTF.

The chain is built from TRBV27 and TRBJ2-5; D gene uncertain. Between the trimmed V and J ends, which lost 5 bases and 5 bases, there was a span of 15 bases. This CDR3 spans 14 amino acids. Germline assignment: CDR1 MNHEY and CDR2 SMNVEV (reference sequence). As DNA, the CDR3 is TGTGCCAGCAGTCGGATCGGCGAAGCGGAGACCCAGTACTTC. Amino acid sequence: CASSRIGEAETQYF.

This clone was observed at least ten times. The V gene is TRBV2, the J gene TRBJ1-5; unclear D gene. From germline, CDR1 is SNHLY and CDR2 FYNNEI. Trimming took off 6 bases at V and 4 bases at J, with 10 bases between the two ends. The CDR3 runs 13 residues. The CDR3 region has the DNA TGTGCCAGCAGGAGATATATTAATCAGCCCCAGCATTTT. As protein: CASRRYINQPQHF.

V usage is TRBV15 and J usage is TRBJ1-5; 7 bases are shared with TRBD1. Looked up from germline, CDR1 is LNHNV and CDR2 is YYDKDF (reference sequence). Trimming removed 5 bases from V and 1 base from J; junction bases left unmatched: 2. The CDR3 consists of 14 residues. The CDR3 DNA reads as TGTGCCACCAGCGCAGGGGGAAGCAATCAGCCCCAGCATTTT. Translating gives CATSAGGSNQPQHF. The full variable domain, rest sourced from reference TRBV15 and TRBJ1-5, is DAMVIQNPRYQVTQFGKPVTLSCSQTLNHNVMYWYQQKSSQAPKLLFHYYDKDFNNEADTPDNFQSRRPNTSFCFLDIRSPGLGDTAMYLCATSAGGSNQPQHFGDGTRLSIL.

In regard to this clone: At one end, the junction sequence differs from germline, possibly due to a read error. This sample also contains other DNA sequences that code for the same CDR3. The V and J genes are TRBV6-5 and TRBJ2-7; D ambiguous. CDR3 length equals 14 residues. Germline CDR1 reads MNHEY; CDR2 reads SVGAGI. As DNA, the CDR3 is TGTGCTAGCAGTTATTCGTTCGGCCTCCACGAGCAGTACTTC. This codes for CASSYSFGLHEQYF.

In the case of this clone: The same CDR3 also results from other DNA sequences found in this sample. CDR3 coding DNA: TGTGCCAGCAGTGAAGTATCCGAGAACACTGAAGCTTTCTTT. It codes for CASSEVSENTEAFF. The rearrangement links TRBV6-1 to TRBJ1-1, with D hard to call. V was pared by 1 base and J by 1 base, with 7 bases between. Per the germline V gene, CDR1 is MNHNS and CDR2 is SASEGT. The CDR3 length is 14 residues.

The sample holds one count of this clone. The V call is TRBV7-9, the J call TRBJ2-7; 10 bases align to TRBD1. V was clipped by 3 bases and J by 5 bases; unmatched bases: 10. CDR1 and CDR2 (germline): SEHNR, FQNEAQ (reference sequence). The CDR3 spans 16 residues. The CDR3 bases are TGTGCCAGCAGCTTCCTCTCGGGACAGGGGATGCACGAGCAGTACTTC. This sequence encodes CASSFLSGQGMHEQYF.

V and J are TRBV27 and TRBJ2-7, with D possibly matching TRBD1 (5 bases). Germline V CDR1 and CDR2: MNHEY, SMNVEV (reference sequence). V was clipped by 5 bases and J by 3 bases, with 11 bases between them. CDR3 length: 13 amino acids. In DNA form, the CDR3 reads TGTGCCAGCAGTCCCGTCAGGGACTACGAGCAGTACTTC. The encoded protein is CASSPVRDYEQYF.

The chain has TRBV5-1 and TRBJ2-7, with 10 bases aligning to TRBD1. Germline V gene data show CDR1 as SGHRS and CDR2 as YFSETQ. The CDR3 covers 15 residues. With 7 bases clipped from V and 5 bases from J, the junction kept 12 bases outside the gene matches. In DNA form, the CDR3 reads TGCGCCAGCCAAACCATGGGACAGGGGAGTAACGAGCAGTACTTC. Residues: CASQTMGQGSNEQYF.

V is TRBV30 and J is TRBJ2-1, with 10 bases identical to TRBD1. Germline-derived CDR1 and CDR2 are GTSNPN and SVGIG (reference sequence). This CDR3 contains 14 residues. J lost 6 bases, V lost 5 bases, and 7 bases had no gene match. Here the CDR3 reads CAWDDRGRVNEQFF. As DNA, the CDR3 is TGTGCCTGGGACGACAGGGGGCGAGTCAATGAGCAGTTCTTC.

V and J are TRBV5-6 and TRBJ1-4; no definite D call. Per the germline V gene, CDR1 is SGHDT and CDR2 is YYEEEE. The CDR3 is 14 amino acids. Trimming pared 4 bases from V and 7 bases from J, leaving 14 bases between. CDR3 sequence (DNA): TGTGCCAGCAGCCCGCGGAGAGACGCTGAAAAACTGTTTTTT. Translating it yields CASSPRRDAEKLFF.

The chain joins TRBV2 to TRBJ2-7; D uncertain. CDR1 and CDR2 from the germline V gene are SNHLY and FYNNEI. V was clipped by 5 bases and J by 3 bases, with 8 bases between them. There are 12 residues in the CDR3. The CDR3 is CASSKGFYEQYF. In nucleotides, the CDR3 is TGTGCCAGCAGTAAGGGCTTCTACGAGCAGTACTTC.

The chain couples TRBV28 to TRBJ1-5; 7 bases line up with TRBD1. With V trimmed by 11 bases and J by 4 bases, 11 bases remained unmatched. The CDR3 is 14 residues long. Germline-derived CDR1 and CDR2 are MDHEN and SYDVKM. CDR3 region: CAGSAGGSNQPQHF. The CDR3 nucleotides are TGTGCCGGCTCGGCAGGGGGTAGTAATCAGCCCCAGCATTTT.

This chain links TRBV7-6 with TRBJ2-5, with unresolved D. The CDR3 runs to 14 residues. The germline gives CDR1 SGHVS, CDR2 FNYEAQ. The germline V and J ends were trimmed by 5 bases and 1 base, with 11 bases remaining between them. Written as DNA, the CDR3 is TGTGCCAGCAGCCGTTCTCTGCCCCAAGAGACCCAGTACTTC. Translation gives CASSRSLPQETQYF.